This paragraph reports one T cell receptor beta chain. Its antigen is undetermined. CDR1 is LGHNA, CDR2 YSLEER, per germline. CDR3 size: 18 residues. V shed 0 bases and J 1 base; nucleotides not matched to a gene: 7. The deep-level immunoSEQ assay was used. TCRdb's table, derived via immunoSEQ multiplex PCR, lists solely in-frame clones and lacks some. This table has about 2 million clones, about 95% appearing once. The data derive from a study of shared clonotypes between healthy human individuals. Looking at the study overall: Per donor, three plates held CD4 naive cells, three held CD4 memory, two held CD8 naive and one held CD8 memory. Whole-study results and caveats: Donor scarcity curtailed the genetic and exposure-history diversity represented herein.

Positive CCR7 selection of CD45RO-negative cells yielded the naive CD8 cells, and terminally differentiated effector memory CD45RA+ cells were excluded. Sequenced: naive CD8+ T cells sorted from blood. The origin of this receptor is a man between 18 and 29 years old in good health. This chain connects TRBV4-3 to TRBJ2-1; 9 bases match TRBD2. CDR3 loop: CASSQESVAGASYNEQFF. The CDR3 DNA is TGCGCCAGCAGCCAAGAGTCGGTAGCGGGAGCTTCCTACAATGAGCAGTTCTTC.